Given below is one T cell receptor (beta chain) in context. Its antigen is as yet unknown. This entry belongs to a study of T cell responses to AZD1222 COVID-19 vaccine. Notes on the study in general: Along spike, vaccine-associated CD4 TCRs were found throughout, with dominance at 160-218 and 743-854. Donors were largely white British and mainly female; clonal diversity was possibly underestimated.

The V end was cut by 5 bases, the J end by 9 bases, with 10 bases between. The CDR3 loop spans 10 amino acids. CDR1 and CDR2 from the germline V gene are DFQATT and SNEGSKA (reference sequence). Produced via immunoSEQ multiplex PCR; TCRdb's table is partial and in-frame only. The repertoire holds roughly 100,000 clones, with 89% as singletons. This sequence was found in an adult who received the AZD1222 COVID-19 vaccine. Sequencing was performed on peripheral blood, taken 28 days after the second AZD1222 dose. The chain is built from TRBV20-1 and TRBJ1-1; D remains unclear. DNA of the CDR3: TGCAGTGCTTTGCGGGTCAAAGCTTTCTTT. Amino acids: CSALRVKAFF.